This entry features one T cell receptor beta chain sequence. This entry comes from a study of CD8 T cells in Susac syndrome. The authors reverse transcribed roughly 0.5 to 1 ug RNA with random hexamers. A multiplex approach, immunoSEQ multiplex PCR, amplified TCR beta CDR3 across 54 Vbeta and 13 Jbeta. In TCRdb, the immunoSEQ multiplex PCR reads were re-called with MiXCR into one record per CDR3 protein. The sample lists about 200,000 distinct CDR3 sequences; almost 96% were seen once. From blood CD8+ and CD4+ T cells, the TCR beta chain was sequenced. Treatment-naive patients with stable or active relapsing-remitting disease served as multiple sclerosis controls. The germline V and J ends were trimmed by 1 base and 6 bases, with 10 bases remaining between them. CDR3 size: 14 residues. Germline V lookup: CDR1 LNHNV, CDR2 YYDKDF (reference sequence).

The V gene is TRBV15, the J gene TRBJ2-4, with D hard to call. Sequencing was done on a sample of CD4+ T cells from PBMCs. This TCR derives from a human donor with multiple sclerosis. CDR3 in amino acids: CATSRVDPSNIQYF. Here the CDR3 DNA reads TGTGCCACCAGCAGAGTCGATCCTTCAAACATTCAGTACTTC.